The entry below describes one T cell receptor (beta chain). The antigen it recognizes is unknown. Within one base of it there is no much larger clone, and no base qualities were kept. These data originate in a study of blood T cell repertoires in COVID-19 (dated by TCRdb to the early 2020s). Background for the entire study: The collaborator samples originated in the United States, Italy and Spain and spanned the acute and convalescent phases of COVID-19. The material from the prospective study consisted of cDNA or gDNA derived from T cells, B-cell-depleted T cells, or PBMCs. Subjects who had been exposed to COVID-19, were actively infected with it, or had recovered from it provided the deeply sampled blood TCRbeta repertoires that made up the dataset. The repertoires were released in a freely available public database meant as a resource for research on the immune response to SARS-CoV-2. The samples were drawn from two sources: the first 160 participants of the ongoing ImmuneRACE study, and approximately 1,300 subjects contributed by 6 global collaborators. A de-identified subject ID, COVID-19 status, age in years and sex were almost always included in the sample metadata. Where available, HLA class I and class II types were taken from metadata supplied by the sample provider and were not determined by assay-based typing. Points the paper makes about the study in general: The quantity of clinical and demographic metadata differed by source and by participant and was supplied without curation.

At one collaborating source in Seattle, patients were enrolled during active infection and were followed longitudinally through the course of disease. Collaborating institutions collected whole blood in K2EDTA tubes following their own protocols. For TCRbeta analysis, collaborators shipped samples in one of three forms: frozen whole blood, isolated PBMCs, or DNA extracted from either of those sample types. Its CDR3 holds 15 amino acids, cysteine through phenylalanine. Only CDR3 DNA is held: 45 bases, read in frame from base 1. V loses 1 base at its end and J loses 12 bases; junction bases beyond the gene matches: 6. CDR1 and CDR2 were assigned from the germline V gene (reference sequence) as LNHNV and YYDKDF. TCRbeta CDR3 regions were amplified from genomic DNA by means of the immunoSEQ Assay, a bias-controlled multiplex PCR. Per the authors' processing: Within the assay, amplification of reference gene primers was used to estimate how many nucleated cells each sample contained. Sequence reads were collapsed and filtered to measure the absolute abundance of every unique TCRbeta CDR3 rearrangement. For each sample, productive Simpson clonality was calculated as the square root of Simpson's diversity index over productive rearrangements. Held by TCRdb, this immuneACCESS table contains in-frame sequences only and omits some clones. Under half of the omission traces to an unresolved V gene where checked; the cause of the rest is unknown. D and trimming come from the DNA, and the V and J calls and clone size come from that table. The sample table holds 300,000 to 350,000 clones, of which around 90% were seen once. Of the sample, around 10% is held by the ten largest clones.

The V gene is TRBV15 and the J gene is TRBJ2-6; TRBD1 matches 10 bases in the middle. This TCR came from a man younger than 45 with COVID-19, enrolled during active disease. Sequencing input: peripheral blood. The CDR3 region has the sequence CATSRGQGAFSVLTF. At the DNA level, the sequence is TGTGCCACCAGCAGAGGACAGGGGGCGTTCTCCGTCCTGACTTTC.